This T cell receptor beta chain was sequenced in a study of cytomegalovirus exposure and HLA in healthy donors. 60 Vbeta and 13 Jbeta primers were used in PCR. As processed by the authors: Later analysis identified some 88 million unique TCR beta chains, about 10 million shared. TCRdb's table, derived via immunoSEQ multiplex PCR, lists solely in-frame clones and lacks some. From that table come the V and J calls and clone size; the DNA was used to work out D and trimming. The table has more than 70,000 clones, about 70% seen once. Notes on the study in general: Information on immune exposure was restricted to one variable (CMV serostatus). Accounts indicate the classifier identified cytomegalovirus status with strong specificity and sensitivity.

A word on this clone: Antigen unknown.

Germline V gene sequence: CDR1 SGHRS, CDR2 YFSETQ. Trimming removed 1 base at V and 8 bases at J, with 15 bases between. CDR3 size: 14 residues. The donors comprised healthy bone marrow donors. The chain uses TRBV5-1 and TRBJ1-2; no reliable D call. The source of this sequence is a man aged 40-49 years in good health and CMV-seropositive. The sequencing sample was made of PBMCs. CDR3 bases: TGCGCCAGCAGCTTGACTCCCGCCTCTTTGGGCTACACCTTC. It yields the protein CASSLTPASLGYTF.